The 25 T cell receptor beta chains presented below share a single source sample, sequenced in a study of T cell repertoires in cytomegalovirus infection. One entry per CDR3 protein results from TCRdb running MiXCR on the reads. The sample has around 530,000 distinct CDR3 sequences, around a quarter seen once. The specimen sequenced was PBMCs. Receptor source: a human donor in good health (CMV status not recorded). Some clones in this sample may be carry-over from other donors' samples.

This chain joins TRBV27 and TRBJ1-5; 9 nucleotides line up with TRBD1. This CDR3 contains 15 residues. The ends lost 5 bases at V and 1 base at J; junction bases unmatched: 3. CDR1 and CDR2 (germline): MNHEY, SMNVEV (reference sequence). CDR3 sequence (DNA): TGTGCCAGCAGTACGGGACAGGGAAGCAATCAGCCCCAGCATTTT. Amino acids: CASSTGQGSNQPQHF.

The CDR3 DNA reads as TGTGCCAGCAGCTTGAGGGAGTCTGAAAAACTGTTTTTT. This gives the protein CASSLRESEKLFF. This chain links TRBV7-6 with TRBJ1-4, with no clear D. V shed 3 bases and J shed 7 bases, with 9 bases lying between them. The CDR3 consists of 13 residues. CDR1 is SGHVS, CDR2 FNYEAQ, per germline.

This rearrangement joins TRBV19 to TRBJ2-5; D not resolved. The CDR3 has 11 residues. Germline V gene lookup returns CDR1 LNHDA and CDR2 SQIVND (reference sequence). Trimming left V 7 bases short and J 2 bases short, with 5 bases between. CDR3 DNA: TGTGCCAGTAAAGGTCAAGAGACCCAGTACTTC. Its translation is CASKGQETQYF. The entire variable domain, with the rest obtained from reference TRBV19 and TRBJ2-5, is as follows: DGGITQSPKYLFRKEGQNVTLSCEQNLNHDAMYWYRQDPGQGLRLIYYSQIVNDFQKGDIAEGYSVSREKKESFPLTVTSAQKNPTAFYLCASKGQETQYFGPGTRLLVL.

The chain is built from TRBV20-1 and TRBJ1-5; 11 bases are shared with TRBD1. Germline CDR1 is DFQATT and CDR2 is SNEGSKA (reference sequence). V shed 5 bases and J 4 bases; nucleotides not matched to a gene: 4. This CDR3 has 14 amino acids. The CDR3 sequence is CSAPRDRGNQPQHF. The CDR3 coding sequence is TGCAGTGCTCCCCGGGACAGGGGGAATCAGCCCCAGCATTTT.

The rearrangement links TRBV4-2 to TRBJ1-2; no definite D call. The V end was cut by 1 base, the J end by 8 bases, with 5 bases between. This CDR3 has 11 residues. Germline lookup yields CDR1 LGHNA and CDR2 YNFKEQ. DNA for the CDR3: TGTGCCAGCAGCCAAGGTCAGGGCTACACCTTC. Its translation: CASSQGQGYTF.

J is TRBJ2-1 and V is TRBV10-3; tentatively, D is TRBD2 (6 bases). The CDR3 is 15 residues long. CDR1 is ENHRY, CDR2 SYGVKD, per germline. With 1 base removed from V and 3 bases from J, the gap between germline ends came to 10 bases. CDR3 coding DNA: TGTGCCATCAGTGAGTGGGCTAGCGACTACAATGAGCAGTTCTTC. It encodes CAISEWASDYNEQFF.

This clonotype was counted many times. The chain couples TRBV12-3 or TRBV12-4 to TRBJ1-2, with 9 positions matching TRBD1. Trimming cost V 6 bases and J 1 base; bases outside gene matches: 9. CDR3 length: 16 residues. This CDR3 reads CASRRAGQGRNYGYTF. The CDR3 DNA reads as TGTGCCAGCAGGCGCGCGGGACAGGGCCGTAACTATGGCTACACCTTC.

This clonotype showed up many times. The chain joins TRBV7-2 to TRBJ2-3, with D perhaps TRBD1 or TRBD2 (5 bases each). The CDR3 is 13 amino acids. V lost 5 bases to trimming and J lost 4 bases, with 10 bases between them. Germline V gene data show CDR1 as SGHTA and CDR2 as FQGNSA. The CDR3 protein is CASSQSGPDTQYF. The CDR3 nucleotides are TGTGCCAGCAGCCAATCGGGGCCAGATACGCAGTATTTT.

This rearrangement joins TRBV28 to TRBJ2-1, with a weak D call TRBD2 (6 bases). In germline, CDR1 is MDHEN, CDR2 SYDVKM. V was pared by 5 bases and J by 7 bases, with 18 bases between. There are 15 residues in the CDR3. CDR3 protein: CASSPSGTGSNEQFF. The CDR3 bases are TGTGCCAGCAGTCCCTCGGGGACTGGATCGAATGAGCAGTTCTTC.

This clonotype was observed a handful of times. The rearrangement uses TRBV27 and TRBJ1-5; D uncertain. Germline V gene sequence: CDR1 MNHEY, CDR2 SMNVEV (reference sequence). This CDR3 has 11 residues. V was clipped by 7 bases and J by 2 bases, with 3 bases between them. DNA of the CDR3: TGTGCCAGCAATGGCAATCAGCCCCAGCATTTT. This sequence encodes CASNGNQPQHF.

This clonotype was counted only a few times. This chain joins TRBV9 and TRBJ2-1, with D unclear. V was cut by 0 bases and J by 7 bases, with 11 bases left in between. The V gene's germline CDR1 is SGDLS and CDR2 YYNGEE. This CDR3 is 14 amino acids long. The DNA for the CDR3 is TGTGCCAGCAGCGTAGTTGCCAGCTCAAATGAGCAGTTCTTC. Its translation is CASSVVASSNEQFF. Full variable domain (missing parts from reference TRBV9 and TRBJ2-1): DSGVTQTPKHLITATGQRVTLRCSPRSGDLSVYWYQQSLDQGLQFLIQYYNGEERAKGNILERFSAQQFPDLHSELNLSSLELGDSALYFCASSVVASSNEQFFGPGTRLTVL.

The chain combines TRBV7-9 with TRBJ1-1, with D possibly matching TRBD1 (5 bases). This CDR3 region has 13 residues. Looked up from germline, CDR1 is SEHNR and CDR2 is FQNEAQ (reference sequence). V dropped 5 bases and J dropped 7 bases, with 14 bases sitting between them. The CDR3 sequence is CASSPSLGGEAFF. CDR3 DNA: TGTGCCAGCAGCCCATCGTTGGGGGGTGAAGCTTTCTTT. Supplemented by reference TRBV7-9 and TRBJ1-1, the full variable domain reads DTGVSQNPRHKITKRGQNVTFRCDPISEHNRLYWYRQTLGQGPEFLTYFQNEAQLEKSRLLSDRFSAERPKGSFSTLEIQRTEQGDSAMYLCASSPSLGGEAFFGQGTRLTVV.

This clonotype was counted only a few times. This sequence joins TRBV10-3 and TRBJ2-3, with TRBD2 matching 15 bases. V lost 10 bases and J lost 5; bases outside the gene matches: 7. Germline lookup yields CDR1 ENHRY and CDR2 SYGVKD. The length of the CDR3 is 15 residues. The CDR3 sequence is CATRGLAGGGDTQYF. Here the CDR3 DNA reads TGTGCCACACGGGGACTAGCGGGAGGAGGAGATACGCAGTATTTT.

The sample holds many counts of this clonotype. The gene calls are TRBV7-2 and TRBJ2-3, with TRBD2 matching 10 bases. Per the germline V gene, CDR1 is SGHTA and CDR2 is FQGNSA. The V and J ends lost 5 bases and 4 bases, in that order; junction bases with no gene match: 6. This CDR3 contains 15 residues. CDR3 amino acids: CASSRSSGSPDTQYF. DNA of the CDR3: TGTGCCAGCAGCCGGTCTAGCGGGAGTCCAGATACGCAGTATTTT.

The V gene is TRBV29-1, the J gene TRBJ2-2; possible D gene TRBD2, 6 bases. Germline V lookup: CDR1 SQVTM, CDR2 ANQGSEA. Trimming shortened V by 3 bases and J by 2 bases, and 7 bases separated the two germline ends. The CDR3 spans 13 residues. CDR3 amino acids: CSVDGGNTGELFF. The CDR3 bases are TGCAGCGTTGACGGGGGTAACACCGGGGAGCTGTTTTTT.

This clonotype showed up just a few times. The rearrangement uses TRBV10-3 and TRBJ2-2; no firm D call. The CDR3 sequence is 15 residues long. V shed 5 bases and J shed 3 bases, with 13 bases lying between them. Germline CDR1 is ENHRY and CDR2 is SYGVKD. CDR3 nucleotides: TGTGCCATCAGTTCGACCGGAACGCACACCGGGGAGCTGTTTTTT. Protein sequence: CAISSTGTHTGELFF.

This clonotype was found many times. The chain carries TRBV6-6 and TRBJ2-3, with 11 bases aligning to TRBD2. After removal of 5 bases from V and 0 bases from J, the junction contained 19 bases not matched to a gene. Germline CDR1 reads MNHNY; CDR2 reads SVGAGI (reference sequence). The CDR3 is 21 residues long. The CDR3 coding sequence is TGTGCCAGCAGTCCGTTGGGGGCTAGCGGGGGGCTGGTAGCTAGCACAGATACGCAGTATTTT. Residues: CASSPLGASGGLVASTDTQYF.

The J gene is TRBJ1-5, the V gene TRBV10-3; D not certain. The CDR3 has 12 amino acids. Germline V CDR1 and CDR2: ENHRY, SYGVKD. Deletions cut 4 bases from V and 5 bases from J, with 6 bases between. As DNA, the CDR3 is TGTGCCATCAGTGGTGCGGATCAGCCCCAGCATTTT. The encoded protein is CAISGADQPQHF.

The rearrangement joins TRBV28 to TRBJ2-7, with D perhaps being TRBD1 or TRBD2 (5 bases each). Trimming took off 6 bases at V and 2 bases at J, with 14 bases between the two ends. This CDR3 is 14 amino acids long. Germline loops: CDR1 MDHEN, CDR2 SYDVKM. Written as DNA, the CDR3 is TGTGCCAGCAGCGGACCGGGGCTTACCTACGAGCAGTACTTC. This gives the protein CASSGPGLTYEQYF.

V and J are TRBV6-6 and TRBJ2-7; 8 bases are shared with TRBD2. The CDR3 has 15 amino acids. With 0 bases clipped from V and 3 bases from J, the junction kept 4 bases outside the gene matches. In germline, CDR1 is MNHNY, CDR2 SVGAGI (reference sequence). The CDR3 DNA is TGTGCCAGCAGTTACTCGATAGCGGGAATCTACGAGCAGTACTTC. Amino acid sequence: CASSYSIAGIYEQYF.

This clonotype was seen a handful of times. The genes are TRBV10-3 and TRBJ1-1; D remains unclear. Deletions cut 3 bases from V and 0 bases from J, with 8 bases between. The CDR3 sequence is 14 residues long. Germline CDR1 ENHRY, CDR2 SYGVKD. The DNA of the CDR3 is TGTGCCATCAGTGATAGGACCCTGAACACTGAAGCTTTCTTT. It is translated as CAISDRTLNTEAFF.

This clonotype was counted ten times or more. The CDR3 protein is CASSLGLGRAGSGYTF. The CDR3 nucleotides are TGTGCCAGCAGCTTAGGGCTAGGGCGGGCAGGGTCTGGCTACACCTTC. This chain links TRBV7-8 with TRBJ1-2; a possible D gene is TRBD1 (5 bases). The CDR3 is made up of 16 amino acids. Looked up from germline, CDR1 is SGHVS and CDR2 is FQNEAQ. V was clipped by 1 base and J by 7 bases, with 19 bases between them.

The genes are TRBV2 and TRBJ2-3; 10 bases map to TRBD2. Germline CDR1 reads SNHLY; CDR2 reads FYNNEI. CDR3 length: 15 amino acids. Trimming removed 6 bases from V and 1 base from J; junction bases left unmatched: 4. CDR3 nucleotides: TGTGCCAGCAGGACTGGGACTAGCGGCACAGATACGCAGTATTTT. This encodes CASRTGTSGTDTQYF.

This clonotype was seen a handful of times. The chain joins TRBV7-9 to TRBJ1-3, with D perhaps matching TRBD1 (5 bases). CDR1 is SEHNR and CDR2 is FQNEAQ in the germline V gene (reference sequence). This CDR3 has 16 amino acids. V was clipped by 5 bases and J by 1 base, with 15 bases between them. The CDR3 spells CASSQGKGTSGNTIYF. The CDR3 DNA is TGTGCCAGCAGCCAGGGAAAGGGGACGTCTGGAAACACCATATATTTT.

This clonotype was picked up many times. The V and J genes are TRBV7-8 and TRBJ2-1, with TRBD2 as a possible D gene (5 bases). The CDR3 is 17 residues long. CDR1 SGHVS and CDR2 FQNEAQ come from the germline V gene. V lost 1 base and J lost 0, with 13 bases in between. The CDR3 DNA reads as TGTGCCAGCAGCTTAGTTGCGGGCCTTAGCTCCTACAATGAGCAGTTCTTC. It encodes CASSLVAGLSSYNEQFF. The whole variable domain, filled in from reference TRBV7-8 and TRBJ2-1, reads GAGVSQSPRYKVAKRGQDVALRCDPISGHVSLFWYQQALGQGPEFLTYFQNEAQLDKSGLPSDRFFAERPEGSVSTLKIQRTQQEDSAVYLCASSLVAGLSSYNEQFFGPGTRLTVL.